This TCR beta chain was retrieved from a study of CD8 T cells in ankylosing spondylitis. V lost 5 bases and J 4 bases, leaving 10 bases between the germline ends. This CDR3 contains 13 residues. In making TCR beta libraries, quantitative 5'-RACE with molecular barcodes was used. TCRdb ran MiXCR on the 5' RACE reads and lists one entry per CDR3 protein. Of around 150,000 distinct CDR3 sequences in the sample, under 14% were seen once. There are many counts of this clonotype. The sequenced sample was blood, either unsorted or a sorted T cell fraction (not recorded which). The chain employs TRBV12-3 or TRBV12-4 and TRBJ2-3; no definite D call. The clonotype originates from a male donor with ankylosing spondylitis or in good health (not recorded which). The CDR3 nucleotides read TGTGCCAGCAGTCCCCCGACGGCAGATACGCAGTATTTT. Translated: CASSPPTADTQYF.